This T cell receptor (beta chain) was recorded in a study of long-term antiretroviral therapy in people with HIV. The overall study: Samples from the earliest time points predate the 2015 immediate-ART recommendation by about a decade. Study conclusions and caveats: Transplant-donor-level diversity was not reached after ART, though diversity increased.

Two or more post-ART PBMC samples, plus at least one pre-ART sample, were available for each donor. Trimming left V 7 bases short and J 3 bases short, with 12 bases between. CDR3 length equals 13 residues. The germline V gene has CDR1 ENHRY and CDR2 SYGVKD. About this clone: The target antigen is unknown.

Survey level was the resolution at which the v3.0 immunoSEQ assay ran. Libraries were prepared by immunoSEQ multiplex PCR; TCRdb keeps only in-frame clonotypes and omits some of them. The sample lists some 23,000 clones; just over 90% were seen once. The rearrangement links TRBV10-3 to TRBJ1-1; D is perhaps TRBD1 (5 bases). This specimen was unsorted PBMCs, taken 7.6 years after starting antiretroviral therapy. The sequence derives from a woman aged 40 to 50 with HIV. The CDR3 is CAITGETDTEAFF. Written as DNA, the CDR3 is TGTGCCATCACGGGGGAGACAGACACTGAAGCTTTCTTT.